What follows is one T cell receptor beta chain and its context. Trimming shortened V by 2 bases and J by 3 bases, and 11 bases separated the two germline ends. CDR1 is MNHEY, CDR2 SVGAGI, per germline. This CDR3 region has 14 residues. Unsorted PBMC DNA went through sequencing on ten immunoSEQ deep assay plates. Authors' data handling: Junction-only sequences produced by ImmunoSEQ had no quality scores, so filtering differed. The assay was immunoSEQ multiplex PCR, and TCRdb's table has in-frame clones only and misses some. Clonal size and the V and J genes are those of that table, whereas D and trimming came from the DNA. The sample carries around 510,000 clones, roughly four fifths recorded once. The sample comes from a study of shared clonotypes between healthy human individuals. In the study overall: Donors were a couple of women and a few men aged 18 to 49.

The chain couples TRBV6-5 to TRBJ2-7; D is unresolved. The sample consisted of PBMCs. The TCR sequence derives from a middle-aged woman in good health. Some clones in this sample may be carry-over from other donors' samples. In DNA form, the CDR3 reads TGTGCCAGCAGTTACAGGGCAGGTGACTACGAGCAGTACTTC. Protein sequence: CASSYRAGDYEQYF.